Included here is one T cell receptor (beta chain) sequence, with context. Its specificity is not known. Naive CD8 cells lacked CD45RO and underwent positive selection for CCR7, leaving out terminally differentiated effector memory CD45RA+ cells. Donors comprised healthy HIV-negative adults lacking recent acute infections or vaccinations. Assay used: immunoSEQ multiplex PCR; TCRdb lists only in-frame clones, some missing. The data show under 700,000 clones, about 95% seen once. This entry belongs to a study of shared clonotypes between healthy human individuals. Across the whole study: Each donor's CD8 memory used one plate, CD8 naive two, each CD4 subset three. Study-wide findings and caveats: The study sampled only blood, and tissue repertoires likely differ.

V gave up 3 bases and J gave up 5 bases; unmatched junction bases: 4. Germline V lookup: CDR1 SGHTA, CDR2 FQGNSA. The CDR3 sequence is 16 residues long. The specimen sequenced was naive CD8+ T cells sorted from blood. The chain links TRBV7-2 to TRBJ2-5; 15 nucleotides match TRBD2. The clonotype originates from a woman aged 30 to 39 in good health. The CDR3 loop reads CASSFGLAGGFETQYF. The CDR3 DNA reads TGTGCCAGCAGCTTCGGACTAGCGGGAGGGTTTGAGACCCAGTACTTC.